The source of this T cell receptor (beta chain) is a study of breast tumors, draining lymph nodes, adjacent tissues. CDR1 LGHNA and CDR2 YNFKEQ come from the germline V gene. The CDR3 extends over 18 amino acids. Trimming at V came to 0 bases and at J to 7 bases, leaving 12 bases not matched to a gene. This clonotype was observed many times. Its antigen is unidentified. Each CDR3 protein gets one entry after TCRdb re-called the multiplex PCR reads with MiXCR. The sample yields a few hundred thousand distinct CDR3 sequences, approximately 36% seen once. Samples came from axillary lymph nodes draining the breast cancer. Study results and limitations: Tumor repertoires ranked between lymph nodes and nontumor tissue in diversity, with V and J gene preferences. The lymph node origin of tumor T cells was framed as consistent with a hypothesis, not demonstrated. Tumor and nontumor repertoires were significantly more similar in luminal-like than in basal-like breast cancer. Most tumor T cells seemingly derive from lymph node, then expand in tumor.

Sample: axillary lymph node tissue. The chain is built from TRBV4-2 and TRBJ1-2, with 12 positions matching TRBD1. This clonotype was obtained from a female donor with breast cancer. Some clones in this sample may be carry-over from other donors' samples. The chain's CDR3 is CASSQDSGTGGGIGGYTF. The CDR3 DNA reads TGTGCCAGCAGCCAAGATTCCGGGACAGGGGGCGGGATTGGTGGCTACACCTTC.